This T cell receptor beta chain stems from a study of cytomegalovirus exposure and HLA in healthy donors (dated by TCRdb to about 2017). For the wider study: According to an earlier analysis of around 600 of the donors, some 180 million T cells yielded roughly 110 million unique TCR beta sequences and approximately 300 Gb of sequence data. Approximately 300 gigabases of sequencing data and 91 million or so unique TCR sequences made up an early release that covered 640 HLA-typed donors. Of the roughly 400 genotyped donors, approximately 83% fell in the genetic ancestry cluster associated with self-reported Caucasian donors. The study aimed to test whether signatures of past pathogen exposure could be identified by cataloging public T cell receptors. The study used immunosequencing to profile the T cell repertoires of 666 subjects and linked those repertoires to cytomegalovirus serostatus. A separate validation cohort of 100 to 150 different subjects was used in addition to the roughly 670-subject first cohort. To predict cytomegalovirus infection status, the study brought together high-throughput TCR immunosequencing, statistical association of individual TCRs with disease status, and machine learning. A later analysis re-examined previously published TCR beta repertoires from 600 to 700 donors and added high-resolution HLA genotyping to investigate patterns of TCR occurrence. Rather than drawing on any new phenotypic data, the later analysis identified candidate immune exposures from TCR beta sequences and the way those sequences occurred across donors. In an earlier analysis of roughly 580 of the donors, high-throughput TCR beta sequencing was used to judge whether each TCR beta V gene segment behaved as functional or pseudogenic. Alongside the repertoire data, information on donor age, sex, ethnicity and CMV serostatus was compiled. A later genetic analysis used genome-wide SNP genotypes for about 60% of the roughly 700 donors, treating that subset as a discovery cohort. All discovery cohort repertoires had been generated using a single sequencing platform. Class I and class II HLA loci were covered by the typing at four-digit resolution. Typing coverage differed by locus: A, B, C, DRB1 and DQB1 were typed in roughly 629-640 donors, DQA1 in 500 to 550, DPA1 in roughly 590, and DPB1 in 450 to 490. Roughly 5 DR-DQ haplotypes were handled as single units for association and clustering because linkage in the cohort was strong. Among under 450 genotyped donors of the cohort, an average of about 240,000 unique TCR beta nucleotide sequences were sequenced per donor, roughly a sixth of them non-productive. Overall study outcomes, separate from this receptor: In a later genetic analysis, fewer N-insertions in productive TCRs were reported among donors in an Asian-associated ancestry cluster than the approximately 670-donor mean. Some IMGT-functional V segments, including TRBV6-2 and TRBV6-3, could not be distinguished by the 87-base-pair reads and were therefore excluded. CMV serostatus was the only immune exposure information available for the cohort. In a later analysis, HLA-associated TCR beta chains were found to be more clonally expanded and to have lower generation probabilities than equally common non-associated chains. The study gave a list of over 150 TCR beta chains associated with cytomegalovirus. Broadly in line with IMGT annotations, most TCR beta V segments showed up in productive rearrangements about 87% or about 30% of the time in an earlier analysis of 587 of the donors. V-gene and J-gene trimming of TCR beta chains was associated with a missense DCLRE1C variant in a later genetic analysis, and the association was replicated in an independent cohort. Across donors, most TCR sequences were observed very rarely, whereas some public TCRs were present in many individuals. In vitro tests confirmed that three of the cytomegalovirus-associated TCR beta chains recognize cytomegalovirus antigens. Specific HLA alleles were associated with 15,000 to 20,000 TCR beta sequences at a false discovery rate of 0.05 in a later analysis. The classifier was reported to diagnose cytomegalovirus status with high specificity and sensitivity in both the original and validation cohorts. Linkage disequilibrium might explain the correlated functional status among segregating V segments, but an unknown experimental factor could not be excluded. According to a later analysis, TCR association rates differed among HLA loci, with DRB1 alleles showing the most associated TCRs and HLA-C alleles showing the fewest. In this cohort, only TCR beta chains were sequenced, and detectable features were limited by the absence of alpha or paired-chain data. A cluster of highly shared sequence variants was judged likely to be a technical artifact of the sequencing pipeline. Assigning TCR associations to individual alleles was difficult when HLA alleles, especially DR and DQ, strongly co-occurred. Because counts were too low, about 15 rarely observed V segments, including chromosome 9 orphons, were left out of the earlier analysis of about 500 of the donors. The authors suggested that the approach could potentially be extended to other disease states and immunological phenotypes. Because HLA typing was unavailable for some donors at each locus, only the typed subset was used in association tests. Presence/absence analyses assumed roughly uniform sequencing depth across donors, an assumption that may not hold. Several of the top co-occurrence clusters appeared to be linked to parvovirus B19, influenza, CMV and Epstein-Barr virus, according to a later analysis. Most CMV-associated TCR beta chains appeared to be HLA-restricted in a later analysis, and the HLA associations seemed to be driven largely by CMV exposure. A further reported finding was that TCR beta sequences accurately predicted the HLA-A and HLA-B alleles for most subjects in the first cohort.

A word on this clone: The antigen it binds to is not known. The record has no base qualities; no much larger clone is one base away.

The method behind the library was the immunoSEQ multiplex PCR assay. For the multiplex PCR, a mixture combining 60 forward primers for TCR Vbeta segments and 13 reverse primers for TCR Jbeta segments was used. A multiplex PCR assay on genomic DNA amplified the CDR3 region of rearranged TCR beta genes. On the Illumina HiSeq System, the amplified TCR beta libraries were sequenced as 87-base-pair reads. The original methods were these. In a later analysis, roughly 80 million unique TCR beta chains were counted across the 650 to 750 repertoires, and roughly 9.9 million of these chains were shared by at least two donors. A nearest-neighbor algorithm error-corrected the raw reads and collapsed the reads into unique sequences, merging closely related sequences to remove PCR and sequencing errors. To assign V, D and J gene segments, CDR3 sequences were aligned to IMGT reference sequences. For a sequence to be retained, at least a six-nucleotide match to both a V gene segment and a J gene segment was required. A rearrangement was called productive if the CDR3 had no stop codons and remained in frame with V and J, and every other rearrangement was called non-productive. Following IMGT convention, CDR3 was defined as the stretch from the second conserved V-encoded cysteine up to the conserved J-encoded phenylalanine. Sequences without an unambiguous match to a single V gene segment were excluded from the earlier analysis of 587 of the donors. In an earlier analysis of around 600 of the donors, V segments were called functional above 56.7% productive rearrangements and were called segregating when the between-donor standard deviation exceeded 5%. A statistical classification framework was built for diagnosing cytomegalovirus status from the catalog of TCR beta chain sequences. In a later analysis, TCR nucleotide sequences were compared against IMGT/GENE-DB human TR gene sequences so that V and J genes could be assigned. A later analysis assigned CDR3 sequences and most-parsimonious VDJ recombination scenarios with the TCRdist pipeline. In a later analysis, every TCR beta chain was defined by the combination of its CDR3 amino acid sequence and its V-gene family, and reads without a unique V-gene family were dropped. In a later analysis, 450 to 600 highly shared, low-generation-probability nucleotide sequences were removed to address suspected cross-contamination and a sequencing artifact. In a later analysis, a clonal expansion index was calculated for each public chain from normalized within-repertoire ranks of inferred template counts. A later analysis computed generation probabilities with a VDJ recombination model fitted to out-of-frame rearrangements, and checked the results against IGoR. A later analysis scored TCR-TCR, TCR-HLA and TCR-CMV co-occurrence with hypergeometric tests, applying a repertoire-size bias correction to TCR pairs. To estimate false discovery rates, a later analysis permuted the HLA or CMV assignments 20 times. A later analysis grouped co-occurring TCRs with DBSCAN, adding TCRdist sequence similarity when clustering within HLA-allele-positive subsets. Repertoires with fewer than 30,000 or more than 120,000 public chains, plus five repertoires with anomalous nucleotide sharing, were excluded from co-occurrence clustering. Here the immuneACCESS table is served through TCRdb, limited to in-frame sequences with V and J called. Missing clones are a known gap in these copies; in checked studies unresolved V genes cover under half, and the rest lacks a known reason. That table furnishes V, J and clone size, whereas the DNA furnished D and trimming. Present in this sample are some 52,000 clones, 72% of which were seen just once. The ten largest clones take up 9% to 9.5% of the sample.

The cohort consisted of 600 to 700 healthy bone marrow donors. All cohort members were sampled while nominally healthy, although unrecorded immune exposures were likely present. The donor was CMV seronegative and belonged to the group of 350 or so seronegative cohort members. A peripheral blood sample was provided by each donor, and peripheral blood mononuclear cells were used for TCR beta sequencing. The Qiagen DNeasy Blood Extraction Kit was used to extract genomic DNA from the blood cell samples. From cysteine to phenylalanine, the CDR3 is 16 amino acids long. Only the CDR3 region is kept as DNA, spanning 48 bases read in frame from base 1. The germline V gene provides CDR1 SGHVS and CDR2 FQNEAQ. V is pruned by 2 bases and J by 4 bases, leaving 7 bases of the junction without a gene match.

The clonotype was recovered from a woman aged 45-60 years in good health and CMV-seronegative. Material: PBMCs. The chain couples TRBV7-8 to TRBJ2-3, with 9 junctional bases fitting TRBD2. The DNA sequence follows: TGTGCCAGCAGCTTATCGAGCGGGAGGCGGGCAGATACGCAGTATTTT. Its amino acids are CASSLSSGRRADTQYF. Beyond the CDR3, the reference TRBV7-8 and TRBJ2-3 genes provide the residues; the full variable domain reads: GAGVSQSPRYKVAKRGQDVALRCDPISGHVSLFWYQQALGQGPEFLTYFQNEAQLDKSGLPSDRFFAERPEGSVSTLKIQRTQQEDSAVYLCASSLSSGRRADTQYFGPGTRLTVL.